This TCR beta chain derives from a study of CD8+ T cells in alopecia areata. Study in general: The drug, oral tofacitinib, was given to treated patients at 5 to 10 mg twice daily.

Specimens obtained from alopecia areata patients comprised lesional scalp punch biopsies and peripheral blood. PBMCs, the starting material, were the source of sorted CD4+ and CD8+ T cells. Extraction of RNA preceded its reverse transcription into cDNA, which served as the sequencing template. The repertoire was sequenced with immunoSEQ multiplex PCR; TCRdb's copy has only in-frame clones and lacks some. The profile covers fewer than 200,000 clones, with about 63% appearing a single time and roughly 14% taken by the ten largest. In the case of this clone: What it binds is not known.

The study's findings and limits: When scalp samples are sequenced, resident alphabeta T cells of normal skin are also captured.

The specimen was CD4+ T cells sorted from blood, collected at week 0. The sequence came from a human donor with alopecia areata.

This CDR3 reads CASRSGAGSNQPQHF. The CDR3 region has the DNA TGTGCCAGCCGAAGTGGGGCTGGTAGCAATCAGCCCCAGCATTTT. This chain uses TRBV6-5 with TRBJ1-5; possibly TRBD1 for D (5 bases). The V gene lost 8 bases and the J gene lost 0 bases, with 14 bases spanning the gap. Germline CDR1 reads MNHEY; CDR2 reads SVGAGI. The CDR3 is 15 amino acids.